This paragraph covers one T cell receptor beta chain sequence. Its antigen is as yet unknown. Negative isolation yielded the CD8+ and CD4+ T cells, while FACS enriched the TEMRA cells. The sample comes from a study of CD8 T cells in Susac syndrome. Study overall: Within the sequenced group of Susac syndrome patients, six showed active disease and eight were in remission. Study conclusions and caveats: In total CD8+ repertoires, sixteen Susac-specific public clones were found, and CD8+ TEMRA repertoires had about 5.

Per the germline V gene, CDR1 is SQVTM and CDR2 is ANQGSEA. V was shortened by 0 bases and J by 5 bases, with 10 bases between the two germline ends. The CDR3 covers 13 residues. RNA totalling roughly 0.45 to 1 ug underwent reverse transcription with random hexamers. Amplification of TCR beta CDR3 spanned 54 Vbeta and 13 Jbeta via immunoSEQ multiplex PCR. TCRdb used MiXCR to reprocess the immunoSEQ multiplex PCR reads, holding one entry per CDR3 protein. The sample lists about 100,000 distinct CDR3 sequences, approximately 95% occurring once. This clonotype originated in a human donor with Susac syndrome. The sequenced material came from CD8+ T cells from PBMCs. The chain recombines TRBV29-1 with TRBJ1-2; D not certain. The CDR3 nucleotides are TGCAGCGTTGAAGAGTGGGCCCGATATGGCTACACCTTC. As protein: CSVEEWARYGYTF.